These 7 T cell receptor beta chains came from one sample sequenced in a study of T cells in Graves' hyperthyroidism and ophthalmopathy. Amplified TCR beta CDR3 regions derived from RNA transcripts. The TCR CDR3 was amplified in a first-round RT-PCR using the HTBI primer set. MiXCR was run by TCRdb on the multiplex PCR reads, yielding one entry per CDR3 protein. The sample has around 620,000 distinct CDR3 sequences, 14% seen once; the top ten hold 7% to 9%. The sample taken for sequencing was blood. Receptor source: a woman aged 18-30 years with Graves' ophthalmopathy.

This clonotype was observed at least ten times. The chain has TRBV7-3 and TRBJ2-1, with a tentative D call TRBD2 (5 bases). Germline V lookup: CDR1 SGHTA, CDR2 FQGTGA. The CDR3 runs to 14 residues. V was cut by 5 bases and J by 8 bases, with 16 bases left in between. CDR3 sequence reads: CASSRTTEGDEQFF. CDR3 DNA: TGTGCCAGCAGCCGTACCACCGAGGGCGATGAGCAGTTCTTC.

This clonotype turned up a few times. One end of the junction is discordant with germline, which a read error may explain. The rearrangement links TRBV30 to TRBJ1-6, with D uncertain. This CDR3 comprises 16 residues. Germline-derived CDR1 and CDR2 are GTSNPN and SVGIG (reference sequence). The CDR3 region has the DNA TGTGCCCGGAGAGGTACCCGGAGCTCCTATAATTCACCCCTCCACTTT. Amino acids: CARRGTRSSYNSPLHF.

This clonotype was observed at least ten times. This sequence joins TRBV11-2 and TRBJ1-1, with 8 bases lining up with TRBD1. The J segment lost 0 bases and the V segment lost 2 bases, leaving 2 bases of the junction unmatched. The CDR3 is made up of 15 amino acids. CDR1 is SGHAT and CDR2 is FQNNGV in the germline V gene. CDR3 coding DNA: TGTGCCAGCAGCTTACAGGGGGCTGTGAACACTGAAGCTTTCTTT. Its translation: CASSLQGAVNTEAFF. Looking up the rest from reference TRBV11-2 and TRBJ1-1 gives the full variable domain: EAGVAQSPRYKIIEKRQSVAFWCNPISGHATLYWYQQILGQGPKLLIQFQNNGVVDDSQLPKDRFSAERLKGVDSTLKIQPAKLEDSAVYLCASSLQGAVNTEAFFGQGTRLTVV.

This clonotype was recorded at least ten times. The chain links TRBV9 to TRBJ2-7; TRBD2 matches at 9 bases. The length of the CDR3 is 16 residues. V shed 3 bases and J 7 bases; nucleotides not matched to a gene: 14. Germline V gives CDR1 SGDLS, CDR2 YYNGEE. CDR3 nucleotides: TGTGCCAGCAGCGGGTTTAGCGGGAGTCCGCTGCGGGAGCAGTACTTC. Its protein product is CASSGFSGSPLREQYF.

On this clonotype: One end of the junction varies from germline; a read error may be responsible. The rearrangement uses TRBV29-1 and TRBJ2-7; either TRBD1 or TRBD2 may supply D (5 bases each). Germline values: CDR1 SQVTM, CDR2 ANQGSEA. CDR3 size: 12 residues. The CDR3 DNA follows: TGCAGCGTTGTGAGGGGCAACTACGAGCAGTACTTT. Protein: CSVVRGNYEQYF.

This clonotype was seen many times. This chain uses TRBV2 with TRBJ1-4; possible D gene TRBD1, 6 bases. Germline loops: CDR1 SNHLY, CDR2 FYNNEI. The CDR3 sequence is 14 residues long. Trimming took off 4 bases at V and 7 bases at J, with 13 bases between the two ends. The CDR3 nucleotides are TGTGCCAGCAGTGTACAGGGTGAGAGTGAAAAACTGTTTTTT. Translation: CASSVQGESEKLFF.

This clonotype came up many times. V is TRBV15 and J is TRBJ1-1; the D is unclear. The germline gives CDR1 LNHNV, CDR2 YYDKDF (reference sequence). The CDR3 consists of 13 residues. Trimming took 3 bases from V and 0 from J, leaving 5 bases between them. CDR3 DNA: TGTGCCACCAGCAGGAGGGTGAACACTGAAGCTTTCTTT. Encoded protein: CATSRRVNTEAFF.